A selection of T cell receptor beta chains follows, all from one sample in a study of T cells in localized non-small cell lung cancer. The table came from immunoSEQ multiplex PCR; TCRdb's copy has only in-frame clones and leaves some out. The repertoire includes some 19,000 clones, roughly 84% of them detected once, and roughly 2.2% sits in the top ten. The material sequenced was peripheral blood, taken before any cancer treatment. Receptors were obtained from a man aged 35 to 69 with stage I lung adenocarcinoma. Both conserved end residues are part of each CDR3. A D gene is named only where the DNA matches it firmly. Clone size appears in some rows only: once, few, many, or a class for an expanded clone.

j_call: TRBJ1-1
clone_size: -
d_call: -
v_call: TRBV5-1
cdr3_nt: TGCGCCAGCAGCTTGCTAGGGGTCCACGGGGGGACTGAAGCTTTCTTT
cdr3_aa: CASSLLGVHGGTEAFF

j_call: TRBJ2-5
clone_size: -
d_call: TRBD2
v_call: TRBV7-2
cdr3_nt: TGTGCCAGCAGCTTAGGTGGGCTAGCGGAGCAAGAGACCCAGTACTTC
cdr3_aa: CASSLGGLAEQETQYF

j_call: TRBJ2-1
clone_size: -
d_call: TRBD1
v_call: TRBV6-4
cdr3_nt: TGTGCCAGCAGTGGGGGACAGGGGAGCTCCTACAATGAGCAGTTCTTC
cdr3_aa: CASSGGQGSSYNEQFF

j_call: TRBJ2-1
clone_size: -
d_call: TRBD1
v_call: TRBV7-9
cdr3_nt: TGTGCCAGCAGCTCCTTAGGACAGGGAGGAGGCAATGAGCAGTTCTTC
cdr3_aa: CASSSLGQGGGNEQFF

j_call: TRBJ1-1
clone_size: -
d_call: -
v_call: TRBV2
cdr3_nt: TGTGCCAGCAATATAGGGAAGGACAGCGGAGGGGACACTGAAGCTTTCTTT
cdr3_aa: CASNIGKDSGGDTEAFF

j_call: TRBJ1-6
clone_size: -
d_call: TRBD1
v_call: TRBV11-2
cdr3_nt: TGTGCCAGCAGCTTAAGAGGAGGGGGCGATTCACCCCTCCACTTT
cdr3_aa: CASSLRGGGDSPLHF

j_call: TRBJ1-2
clone_size: -
d_call: -
v_call: TRBV11-1
cdr3_nt: TGTGCCAGCAGCTTAGTGGGGACCGGGGACGGCTACACCTTC
cdr3_aa: CASSLVGTGDGYTF

j_call: TRBJ1-5
clone_size: -
d_call: -
v_call: TRBV6-5
cdr3_nt: TGTGCCAGCAGTCCCCCTGATCAGCCCCAGCATTTT
cdr3_aa: CASSPPDQPQHF

j_call: TRBJ2-5
clone_size: once
d_call: -
v_call: TRBV6-1
cdr3_nt: TGTGCCAGCAGTCGCAGGCAAGAGACCCAGTACTTC
cdr3_aa: CASSRRQETQYF

j_call: TRBJ1-2
clone_size: -
d_call: -
v_call: TRBV5-4
cdr3_nt: TGTGCCAGCAGCTTGGGATCAGGGGCTCGAGGCTACACCTTC
cdr3_aa: CASSLGSGARGYTF

j_call: TRBJ2-7
clone_size: -
d_call: TRBD2
v_call: TRBV7-2
cdr3_nt: TGTGCCAGCAGCTTAGCTAGCGGGGCCCACTACGAGCAGTACTTC
cdr3_aa: CASSLASGAHYEQYF

j_call: TRBJ2-1
clone_size: -
d_call: TRBD1
v_call: TRBV28
cdr3_nt: TGTGCCAGCAGTTTAAGCTACGGGCAGGGGGCACCCGAGCAGTTCTTC
cdr3_aa: CASSLSYGQGAPEQFF

j_call: TRBJ1-1
clone_size: -
d_call: -
v_call: TRBV21-1
cdr3_nt: TGTGCCAGCAGCAAAGCGTATTGCGGGGGAATGAACACTGAAGCTTTCTTT
cdr3_aa: CASSKAYCGGMNTEAFF

j_call: TRBJ1-5
clone_size: -
d_call: -
v_call: TRBV28
cdr3_nt: TGTGCCAGCAGTTTCCCCCCAAGCTGGAGTCAGCCCCAGCATTTT
cdr3_aa: CASSFPPSWSQPQHF

j_call: TRBJ1-2
clone_size: -
d_call: -
v_call: TRBV7-2
cdr3_nt: TGTGCCAGCAGCTTAGGGACCGCCTCGTCTGGCTACACCTTC
cdr3_aa: CASSLGTASSGYTF

j_call: TRBJ1-1
clone_size: -
d_call: -
v_call: TRBV15
cdr3_nt: TGTGCCACCAGCAGAGAAAATACTGGGGACACTGAAGCTTTCTTT
cdr3_aa: CATSRENTGDTEAFF

j_call: TRBJ2-1
clone_size: few
d_call: -
v_call: TRBV9
cdr3_nt: TGTGCCAGCAGCGTAGGTGTAAGCCCTAATGAGCAGTTCTTC
cdr3_aa: CASSVGVSPNEQFF

j_call: TRBJ1-1
clone_size: -
d_call: -
v_call: TRBV29-1
cdr3_nt: TGCAGCGTCGTACCTTTGAGGGCTCCTTTCTTT
cdr3_aa: CSVVPLRAPFF

j_call: TRBJ2-3
clone_size: -
d_call: -
v_call: TRBV2
cdr3_nt: TGTGCCAGCAGTGAAGGGGACACTCGCACAGATACGCAGTATTTT
cdr3_aa: CASSEGDTRTDTQYF

j_call: TRBJ2-7
clone_size: once
d_call: TRBD2
v_call: TRBV27
cdr3_nt: TGTGCCAGCAGTCCCCGAGCGGGAGCCTCCTACGAGCAGTACTTC
cdr3_aa: CASSPRAGASYEQYF

j_call: TRBJ2-1
clone_size: -
d_call: -
v_call: TRBV2
cdr3_nt: TGTGCCAGCAGTCGGTCGGGCGGTTCCTACAATGAGCAGTTCTTC
cdr3_aa: CASSRSGGSYNEQFF

j_call: TRBJ1-4
clone_size: once
d_call: TRBD1
v_call: TRBV5-4
cdr3_nt: TGTGCCAGCAGCTATGACAGGGGAGGCGAAAAACTGTTTTTT
cdr3_aa: CASSYDRGGEKLFF

j_call: TRBJ1-4
clone_size: -
d_call: -
v_call: TRBV28
cdr3_nt: TGTGCCAGCAGTTTTAGAGGCGGCCTCGCAACTAATGAAAAACTGTTTTTT
cdr3_aa: CASSFRGGLATNEKLFF

j_call: TRBJ2-2
clone_size: -
d_call: -
v_call: TRBV4-2
cdr3_nt: TGTGCCAGCAGCCAAGATCTATCCGGGTACGCGAACACCGGGGAGCTGTTTTTT
cdr3_aa: CASSQDLSGYANTGELFF